Reported below is one TCR beta chain. This entry comes from a study of T cell changes during pregnancy in multiple sclerosis. Produced via immunoSEQ multiplex PCR; TCRdb's table is partial and in-frame only. The repertoire consists of tens of thousands of clones, with over 75% occurring once and the leading ten covering about 0.88%. The germline gives CDR1 SGDLS, CDR2 YYNGEE. The J segment lost 6 bases and the V segment lost 0 bases, leaving 6 bases of the junction unmatched. CDR3 length equals 15 residues. The source was peripheral blood, collected before pregnancy. The TCR originated in a female donor with multiple sclerosis, enrolled in a pregnancy study. The V gene is TRBV9, the J gene TRBJ1-2, with TRBD1 identical over 9 bases. CDR3 DNA sequence: TGTGCCAGCAGCGTAGGGTCAGGGACAGGGAATGGCTACACCTTC. It encodes CASSVGSGTGNGYTF.